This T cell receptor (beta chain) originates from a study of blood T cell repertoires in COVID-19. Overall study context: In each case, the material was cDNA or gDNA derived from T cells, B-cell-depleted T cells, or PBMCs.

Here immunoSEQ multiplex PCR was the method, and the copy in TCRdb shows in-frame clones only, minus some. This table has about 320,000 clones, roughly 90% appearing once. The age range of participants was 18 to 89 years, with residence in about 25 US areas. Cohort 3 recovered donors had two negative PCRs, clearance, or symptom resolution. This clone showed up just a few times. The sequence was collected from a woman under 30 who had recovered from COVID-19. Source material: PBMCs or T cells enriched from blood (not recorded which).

The CDR3, as DNA: TGTGCCATCAGTGCTGGCCGAGGGACAGATACGCAGTATTTT. Translated, it gives CAISAGRGTDTQYF. The chain couples TRBV10-3 to TRBJ2-3; tentative D call: TRBD2 (5 bases). This CDR3 comprises 14 residues. Germline CDR1 ENHRY, CDR2 SYGVKD. V was cut by 4 bases and J by 3 bases, with 11 bases left in between.